A single T cell receptor (beta chain) is shown here with its context. Its antigen remains unknown. The assay used was immunoSEQ (version v3.0), run at survey level. TCRdb's copy holds only in-frame clones and misses some; the assay was immunoSEQ multiplex PCR. The repertoire holds around 36,000 clones, 65% to 85% seen once, with under 4% in the top ten. The data were taken from a study of long-term antiretroviral therapy in people with HIV. Study-level results: Across all time points, the repertoire was dominated by clones that expanded before ART. Repertoires from HIV showed CDR3 length ranges narrower than those of controls.

V gave up 6 bases and J gave up 4 bases; unmatched junction bases: 7. Germline values: CDR1 SEHNR, CDR2 FQNEAQ (reference sequence). The CDR3 runs to 15 residues. Sample: unsorted PBMCs, taken 3 years after starting antiretroviral therapy. The chain combines TRBV7-9 with TRBJ2-1, with 9 bases that match TRBD1. The receptor's source is a middle-aged man with HIV. CDR3 residues: CASSTGQGKYNEQFF. The CDR3 bases are TGTGCCAGCAGTACAGGACAGGGGAAATACAATGAGCAGTTCTTC.